This T cell receptor (beta chain) comes out of a study of early stage breast cancer tumors. Overall study context: The ER+/PR+/HER2- tumors included 7 or 8 ductal and a handful of lobular carcinomas. Whole-study findings and limits: In about 90% of the 16 patients, blood comparison separated tumor from normal breast.

The germline gives CDR1 SGDLS, CDR2 YYNGEE. CDR3 length: 16 amino acids. Losses at the gene ends were 4 bases for V and 12 bases for J; bases not matched to a gene: 12. As to this clone: The antigen is undetermined.

The repertoire was sequenced with immunoSEQ multiplex PCR; TCRdb's copy has only in-frame clones and lacks some. The table shows 27,000 or so clones, with around four fifths occurring only once. The V and J genes are TRBV9 and TRBJ2-1; 14 bases align to TRBD2. Sample: blood. The TCR was taken from a person in their fifties or sixties with breast cancer. CDR3 nucleotides: TGTGCCAGCAGCCCCCGGACCGGGACTAGCGGGAGTGGGCAGTTCTTC. It is translated as CASSPRTGTSGSGQFF.